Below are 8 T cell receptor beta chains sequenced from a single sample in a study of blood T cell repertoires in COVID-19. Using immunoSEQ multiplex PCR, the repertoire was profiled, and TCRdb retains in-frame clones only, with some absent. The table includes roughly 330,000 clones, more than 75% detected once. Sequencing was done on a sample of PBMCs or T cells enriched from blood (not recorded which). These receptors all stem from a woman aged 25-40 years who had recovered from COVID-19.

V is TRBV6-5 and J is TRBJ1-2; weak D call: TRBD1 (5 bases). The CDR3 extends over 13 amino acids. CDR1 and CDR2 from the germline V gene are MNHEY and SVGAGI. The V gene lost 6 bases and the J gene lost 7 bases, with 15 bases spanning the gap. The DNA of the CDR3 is TGTGCCAGCAGGAACCCAGGGTCTATTGGCTACACCTTC. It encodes CASRNPGSIGYTF.

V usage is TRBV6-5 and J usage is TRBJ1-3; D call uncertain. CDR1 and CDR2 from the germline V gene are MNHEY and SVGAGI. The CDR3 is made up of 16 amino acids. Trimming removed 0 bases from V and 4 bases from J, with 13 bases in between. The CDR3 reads CASSYSVPSGGNTIYF. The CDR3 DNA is TGTGCCAGCAGTTACTCGGTCCCGTCGGGAGGAAACACCATATATTTT.

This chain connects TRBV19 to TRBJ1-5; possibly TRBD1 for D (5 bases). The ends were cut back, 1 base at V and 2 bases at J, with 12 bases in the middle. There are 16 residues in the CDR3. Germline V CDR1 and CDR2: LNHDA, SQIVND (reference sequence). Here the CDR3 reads CASSIVGQGGNQPQHF. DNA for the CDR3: TGTGCCAGTAGTATAGTTGGGCAGGGCGGCAATCAGCCCCAGCATTTT.

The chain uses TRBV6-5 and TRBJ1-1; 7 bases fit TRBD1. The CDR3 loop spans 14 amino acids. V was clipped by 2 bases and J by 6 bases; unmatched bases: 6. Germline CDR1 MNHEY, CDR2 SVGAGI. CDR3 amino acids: CASSYQGGSAEAFF. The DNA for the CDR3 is TGTGCCAGCAGTTACCAGGGGGGTTCGGCTGAAGCTTTCTTT.

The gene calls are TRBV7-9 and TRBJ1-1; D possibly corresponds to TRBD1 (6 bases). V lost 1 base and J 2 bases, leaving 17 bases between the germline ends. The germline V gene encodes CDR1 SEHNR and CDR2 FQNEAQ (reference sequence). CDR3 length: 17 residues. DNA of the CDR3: TGTGCCAGCAGCTTAGGCCAGGGGATCAGGAGTAACACTGAAGCTTTCTTT. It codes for CASSLGQGIRSNTEAFF.

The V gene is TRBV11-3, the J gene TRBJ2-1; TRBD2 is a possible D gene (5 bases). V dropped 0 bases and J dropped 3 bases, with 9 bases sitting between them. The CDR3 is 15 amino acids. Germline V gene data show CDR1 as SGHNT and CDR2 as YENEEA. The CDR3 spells CASSLDRGLYNEQFF. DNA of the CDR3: TGTGCCAGCAGCTTAGATCGAGGGCTCTACAATGAGCAGTTCTTC.

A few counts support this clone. The CDR3 sequence is CASSSTTTDEQYF. The CDR3 nucleotides are TGTGCCAGCAGTTCCACCACGACAGACGAGCAGTACTTC. The V call is TRBV6-5, the J call TRBJ2-7; tentatively, D is TRBD1 (5 bases). V dropped 4 bases and J dropped 5 bases, with 12 bases sitting between them. There are 13 residues in the CDR3. Germline values: CDR1 MNHEY, CDR2 SVGAGI.

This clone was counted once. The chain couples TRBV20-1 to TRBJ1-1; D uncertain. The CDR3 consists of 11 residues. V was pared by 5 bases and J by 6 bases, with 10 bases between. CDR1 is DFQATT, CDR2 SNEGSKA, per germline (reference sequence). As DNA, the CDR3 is TGCAGTGCTGAGGTCTCCGCTGAAGCTTTCTTT. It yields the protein CSAEVSAEAFF.